This paragraph covers one T cell receptor beta chain sequence. This sample was taken from a study of blood T cell repertoires in COVID-19. Study-wide context: There were acute and convalescent COVID-19 samples, and they came from the United States, Italy and Spain.

The V end lost 3 bases, the J end lost 5 bases, and 8 bases lay between the germline ends. CDR1 and CDR2 from the germline V gene are SGHTA and FQGNSA. The CDR3 extends over 13 amino acids. Assay: immunoSEQ multiplex PCR; the TCRdb copy retains only in-frame clones and omits some. Here the sample spans 75,000 to 95,000 clones, 90% being singletons. The chain recombines TRBV7-2 with TRBJ1-5; D remains unclear. The clonotype originates from a man aged 55-75 years with acute or convalescent COVID-19. The sequencing input was peripheral blood. This chain's CDR3 is CASSLAQDQPQHF. The CDR3 nucleotides read TGTGCCAGCAGCTTGGCCCAGGATCAGCCCCAGCATTTT.